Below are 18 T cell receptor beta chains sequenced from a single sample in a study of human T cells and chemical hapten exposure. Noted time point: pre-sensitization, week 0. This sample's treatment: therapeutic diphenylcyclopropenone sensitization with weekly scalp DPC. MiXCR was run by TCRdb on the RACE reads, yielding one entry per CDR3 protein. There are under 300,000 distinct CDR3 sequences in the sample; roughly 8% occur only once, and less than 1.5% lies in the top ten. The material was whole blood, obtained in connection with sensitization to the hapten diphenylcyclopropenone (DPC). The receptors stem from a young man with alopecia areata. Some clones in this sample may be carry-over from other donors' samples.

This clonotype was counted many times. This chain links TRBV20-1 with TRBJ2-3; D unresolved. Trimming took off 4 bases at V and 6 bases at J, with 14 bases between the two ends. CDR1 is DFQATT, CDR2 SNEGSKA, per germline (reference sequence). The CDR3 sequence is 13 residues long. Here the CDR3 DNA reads TGCAGTGCTATAGAGGCTCAGTCGGATACGCAGTATTTT. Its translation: CSAIEAQSDTQYF.

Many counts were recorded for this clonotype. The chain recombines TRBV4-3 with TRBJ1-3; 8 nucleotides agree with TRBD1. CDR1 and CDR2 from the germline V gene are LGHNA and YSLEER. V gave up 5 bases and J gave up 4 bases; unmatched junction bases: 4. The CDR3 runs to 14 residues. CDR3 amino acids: CASSSGQEGNTIYF. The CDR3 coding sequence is TGCGCCAGCAGCTCGGGACAGGAAGGAAACACCATATATTTT.

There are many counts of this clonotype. CDR3 residues: CASSLRDRVRDEQFF. CDR3 nucleotides: TGTGCCAGCAGCCTCCGGGACAGGGTACGGGATGAGCAGTTCTTC. The chain carries TRBV3-1 and TRBJ2-1; 9 bases are a match to TRBD1. The CDR3 runs 15 residues. The V segment lost 4 bases and the J segment 8 bases; nucleotides outside the gene matches: 9. Germline CDR1 reads LGHDT; CDR2 reads YNNKEL (reference sequence).

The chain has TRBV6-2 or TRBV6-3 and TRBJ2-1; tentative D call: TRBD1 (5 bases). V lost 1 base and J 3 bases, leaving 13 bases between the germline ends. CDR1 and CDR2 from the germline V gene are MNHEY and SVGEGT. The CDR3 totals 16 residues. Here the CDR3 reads CASSYFDRTFYNEQFF. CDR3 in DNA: TGTGCCAGCAGTTACTTCGACAGAACCTTCTACAATGAGCAGTTCTTC.

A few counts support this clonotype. The CDR3 protein is CATSRGQGYEQFF. The CDR3 nucleotides are TGTGCCACCAGCAGAGGACAGGGTTATGAGCAGTTCTTC. The gene calls are TRBV15 and TRBJ2-1, with 7 bases that match TRBD1. This CDR3 region has 13 residues. Germline trimming cut 1 base from V and 8 bases from J; bases unmatched to any gene: 2. Germline loops: CDR1 LNHNV, CDR2 YYDKDF (reference sequence).

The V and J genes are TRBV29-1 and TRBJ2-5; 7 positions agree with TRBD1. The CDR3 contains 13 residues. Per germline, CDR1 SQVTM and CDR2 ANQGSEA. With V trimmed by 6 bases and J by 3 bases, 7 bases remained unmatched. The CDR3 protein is CSVAGTAKETQYF. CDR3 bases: TGCAGCGTCGCCGGGACAGCGAAAGAGACCCAGTACTTC.

CDR3 sequence: CSARDSRNLNTEAFF. For the CDR3, the DNA is TGCAGTGCTAGAGATAGCAGGAATTTGAACACTGAAGCTTTCTTT. The gene calls are TRBV20-1 and TRBJ1-1; D is unclear. Germline values: CDR1 DFQATT, CDR2 SNEGSKA (reference sequence). The V gene lost 0 bases and the J gene lost 0 bases, with 11 bases spanning the gap. The CDR3 runs to 15 residues.

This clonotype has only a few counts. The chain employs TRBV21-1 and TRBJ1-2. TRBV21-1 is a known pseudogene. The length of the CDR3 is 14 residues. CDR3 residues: CASSMKAYNYGYTF. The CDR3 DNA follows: TGTGCCAGCAGCATGAAGGCTTATAACTATGGCTACACCTTC.

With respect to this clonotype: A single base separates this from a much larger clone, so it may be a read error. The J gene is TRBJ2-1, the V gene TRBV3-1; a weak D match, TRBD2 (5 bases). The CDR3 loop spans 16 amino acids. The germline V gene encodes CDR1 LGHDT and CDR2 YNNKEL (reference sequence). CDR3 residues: CASSQVAASSANKQFF. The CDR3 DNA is TGTGCCAGCAGCCAAGTTGCGGCTAGCAGTGCCAATAAGCAGTTCTTC.

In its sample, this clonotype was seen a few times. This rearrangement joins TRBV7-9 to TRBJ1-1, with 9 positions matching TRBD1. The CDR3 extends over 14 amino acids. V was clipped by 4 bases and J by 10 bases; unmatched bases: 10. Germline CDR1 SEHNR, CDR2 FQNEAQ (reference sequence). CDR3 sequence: CASSSMTGGVGAFF. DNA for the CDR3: TGTGCCAGCAGCTCGATGACAGGGGGTGTAGGAGCTTTCTTT. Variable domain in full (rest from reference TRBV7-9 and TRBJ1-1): DTGVSQNPRHKITKRGQNVTFRCDPISEHNRLYWYRQTLGQGPEFLTYFQNEAQLEKSRLLSDRFSAERPKGSFSTLEIQRTEQGDSAMYLCASSSMTGGVGAFFGQGTRLTVV.

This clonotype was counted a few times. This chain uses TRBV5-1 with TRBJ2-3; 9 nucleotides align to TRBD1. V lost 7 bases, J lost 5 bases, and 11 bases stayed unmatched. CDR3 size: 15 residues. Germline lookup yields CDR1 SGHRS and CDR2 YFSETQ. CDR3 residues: CASGGQGIGGDTQYF. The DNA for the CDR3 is TGCGCCAGCGGCGGACAGGGGATAGGGGGAGATACGCAGTATTTT.

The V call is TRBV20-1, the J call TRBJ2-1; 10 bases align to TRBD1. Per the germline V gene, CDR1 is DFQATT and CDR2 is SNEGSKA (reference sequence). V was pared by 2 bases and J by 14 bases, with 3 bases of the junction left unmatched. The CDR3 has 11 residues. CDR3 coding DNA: TGCAGTGCTAGAATCGGGACAGGGGAGTTCTTC. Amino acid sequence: CSARIGTGEFF.

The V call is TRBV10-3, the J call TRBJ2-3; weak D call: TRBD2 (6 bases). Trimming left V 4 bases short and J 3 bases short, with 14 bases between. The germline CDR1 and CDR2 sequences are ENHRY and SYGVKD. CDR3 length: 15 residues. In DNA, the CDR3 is TGTGCCATCAGTGGGTCGGGAGCTGTGACAGATACGCAGTATTTT. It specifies CAISGSGAVTDTQYF.

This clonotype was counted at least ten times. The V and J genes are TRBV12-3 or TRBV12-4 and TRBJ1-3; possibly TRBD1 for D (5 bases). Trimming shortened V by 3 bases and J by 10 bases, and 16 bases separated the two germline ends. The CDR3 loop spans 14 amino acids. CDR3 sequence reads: CASSFRGWPETIYF. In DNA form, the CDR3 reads TGTGCCAGCAGTTTTCGGGGGTGGCCGGAGACCATATATTTT.

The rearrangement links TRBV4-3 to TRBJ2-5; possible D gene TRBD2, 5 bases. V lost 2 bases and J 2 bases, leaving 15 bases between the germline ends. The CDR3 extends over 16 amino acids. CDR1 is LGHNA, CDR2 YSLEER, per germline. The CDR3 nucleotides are TGCGCCAGCAGCCAAACGGGGTGGAAGATACAAGAGACCCAGTACTTC. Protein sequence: CASSQTGWKIQETQYF.

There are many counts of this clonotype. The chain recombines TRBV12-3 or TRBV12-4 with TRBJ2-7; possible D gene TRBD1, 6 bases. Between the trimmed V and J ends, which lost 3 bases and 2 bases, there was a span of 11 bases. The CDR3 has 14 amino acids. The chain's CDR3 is CASSFGTGTYEQYF. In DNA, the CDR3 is TGTGCCAGCAGTTTCGGTACAGGGACCTACGAGCAGTACTTC.

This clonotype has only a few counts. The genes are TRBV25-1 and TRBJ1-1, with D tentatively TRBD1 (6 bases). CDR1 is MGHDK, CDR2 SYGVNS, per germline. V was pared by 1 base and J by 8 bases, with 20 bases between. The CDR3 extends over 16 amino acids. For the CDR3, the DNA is TGTGCCAGCAGTGAATTTTCCGGGACTCCGGGGGCGGAAGCTTTCTTT. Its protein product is CASSEFSGTPGAEAFF.

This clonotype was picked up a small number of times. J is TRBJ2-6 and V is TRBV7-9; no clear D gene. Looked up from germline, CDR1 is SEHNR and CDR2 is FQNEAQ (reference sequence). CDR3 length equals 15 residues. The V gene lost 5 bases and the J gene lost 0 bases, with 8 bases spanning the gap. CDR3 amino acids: CASSKGSSGANVLTF. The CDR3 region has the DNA TGTGCCAGCAGCAAGGGAAGCTCTGGGGCCAACGTCCTGACTTTC.